The T cell receptor (beta chain) under discussion was sequenced for a study of T cells after yellow fever vaccination. General observations from the study: Contaminating bulk clonotypes could be abundant in FACS-sorted repertoires. Clonotypes found in both CD4 and CD8 compartments made up a small share. Boosting was followed by the reappearance of most primary-vaccination clones (less than 98% CD4, 70% to 90% CD8).

In its sample, this clonotype was seen a few times. Its cognate antigen is unknown. A 5'RACE template-switching step, the method used to make TCR cDNA, added a universal primer site and UMIs. Each CDR3 protein gets one entry after TCRdb re-called the 5' RACE reads with MiXCR. The sample gives about 630,000 distinct CDR3 sequences, about 12% of which show up once; 15% is in the top ten. The TCR sequence derives from a man aged 30 to 45 who received the YFV17D yellow fever vaccine. Sequencing was performed on PBMCs, taken on the day of the yellow fever booster vaccination.

Written as DNA, the CDR3 is TGTGCCAGCAGTTTGTCAGGGAGAGGCTACACCTTC. It codes for CASSLSGRGYTF. The chain combines TRBV6-5 with TRBJ1-2; maybe TRBD1 (5 bases). The V gene's germline CDR1 is MNHEY and CDR2 SVGAGI. This CDR3 is built from 12 residues. V lost 4 bases and J lost 8, with 11 bases in between.